This TCR beta chain was recovered during a study of beta chain features in type 1 diabetes. Study background: Patients were similar to healthy donors in age and gender (as well as in cell yields). Overall study findings and caveats: Type 1 diabetes patients had TCRB CDR3s that were shorter (moderately but significantly so) in all four CD4+ subsets. Fewer junction insertions and more nucleotide deletions appeared in type 1 diabetes patients.

This clone has just a few counts. Its antigen is unidentified. CD4+ naive, central memory, regulatory and stem cell-like memory cells were sorted via CD45RO/CCR7/CD25/CD127/CD95/CD27. As every portion of the isolated RNA was reverse transcribed, the sequencing read expressed TCRB transcripts. The method was immunoSEQ multiplex PCR; TCRdb's version includes in-frame clones alone and lacks a portion of them. The sample lists about 170,000 clones; under 9.5% were seen once. The sample comprised central memory CD4+ T cells from blood. This clonotype was sampled from a man younger than 35 with type 1 diabetes.

The CDR3 DNA reads TGTGCCAGTAGGCCACTAGCGGGGATCATGAGCGAGCAGTACTTC. This sequence encodes CASRPLAGIMSEQYF. The rearrangement uses TRBV19 and TRBJ2-7, with 10 bases fitting TRBD2. V lost 6 bases to trimming and J lost 6 bases; unmatched junction nucleotides: 11. Germline assignment: CDR1 LNHDA and CDR2 SQIVND (reference sequence). This CDR3 has 15 amino acids.